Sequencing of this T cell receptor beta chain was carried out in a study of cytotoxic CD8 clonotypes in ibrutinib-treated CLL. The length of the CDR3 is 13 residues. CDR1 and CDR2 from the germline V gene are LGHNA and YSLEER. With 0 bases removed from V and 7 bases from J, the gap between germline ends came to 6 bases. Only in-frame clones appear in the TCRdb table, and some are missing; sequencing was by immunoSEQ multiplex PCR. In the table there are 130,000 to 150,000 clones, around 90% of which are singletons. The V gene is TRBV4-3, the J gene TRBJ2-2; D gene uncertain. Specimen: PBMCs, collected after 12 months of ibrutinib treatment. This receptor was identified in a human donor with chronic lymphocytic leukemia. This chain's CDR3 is CASSQEGYGELFF. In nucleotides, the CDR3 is TGCGCCAGCAGCCAAGAAGGGTACGGGGAGCTGTTTTTT.